These 8 T cell receptor beta chains came from one sample sequenced in a study of cytomegalovirus exposure and HLA in healthy donors. Only in-frame clones appear in the TCRdb table, and some are missing; sequencing was by immunoSEQ multiplex PCR. This table has around 60,000 clones, almost 97% appearing once. Material for sequencing was PBMCs. The receptors were gathered from a woman aged 18-30 years in good health and CMV-seronegative.

V and J are TRBV7-2 and TRBJ2-5; no clear D. The CDR3 has 13 amino acids. V lost 5 bases and J lost 1, with 8 bases in between. CDR1 is SGHTA and CDR2 is FQGNSA in the germline V gene. The CDR3 reads CASSLYSQETQYF. For the CDR3, the DNA is TGTGCCAGCAGCCTCTACTCCCAAGAGACCCAGTACTTC.

As DNA, the CDR3 is TGTGCCAGCAGCCCCAAAGGGACATGGGGAGGGGATACGCAGTATTTT. This encodes CASSPKGTWGGDTQYF. The chain couples TRBV7-2 to TRBJ2-3; TRBD2 might be the D (7 bases). V was clipped by 5 bases and J by 6 bases, with 21 bases between them. The CDR3 is 16 residues long. Germline V gene lookup returns CDR1 SGHTA and CDR2 FQGNSA.

The chain couples TRBV10-3 to TRBJ1-1; tentatively, D is TRBD1 (6 bases). Germline CDR1 ENHRY, CDR2 SYGVKD. The CDR3 has 14 amino acids. V lost 6 bases, J lost 3 bases, and 14 bases lay in between. CDR3 residues: CAISPQGRDTEAFF. The CDR3 DNA follows: TGTGCCATCAGCCCACAGGGTCGGGACACTGAAGCTTTCTTT.

The chain carries TRBV28 and TRBJ2-7, with 7 bases lining up with TRBD1. The CDR3 extends over 15 amino acids. Losses at the gene ends were 3 bases for V and 0 bases for J; bases not matched to a gene: 5. Germline loops: CDR1 MDHEN, CDR2 SYDVKM. The CDR3 is CASSFPRDSSYEQYF. DNA for the CDR3: TGTGCCAGCAGTTTCCCCAGGGACAGCTCCTACGAGCAGTACTTC.

V is TRBV28 and J is TRBJ1-5, with D tentatively TRBD1 (5 bases). V was pared by 6 bases and J by 7 bases, with 16 bases between. CDR1 is MDHEN, CDR2 SYDVKM, per germline. The CDR3 has 14 residues. The CDR3 coding sequence is TGTGCCAGCAGCACCCGGGGGAGGGAGCAGCCCCAGCATTTT. Translating gives CASSTRGREQPQHF.

This clone was picked up one time. The chain joins TRBV4-1 to TRBJ2-3, with 16 bases identical to TRBD2. The trim removed 3 bases at V and 8 bases at J, leaving 17 bases unmatched. Germline values: CDR1 MGHRA, CDR2 YSYEKL. The CDR3 sequence is 20 residues long. CDR3 amino acids: CASSQKGLAGGPGDRGTQYF. For the CDR3, the DNA is TGCGCCAGCAGCCAGAAGGGACTAGCGGGAGGGCCGGGGGACCGGGGTACGCAGTATTTT.

V gene TRBV27 combines with J gene TRBJ2-1; D is possibly TRBD2 (7 bases). CDR1 MNHEY and CDR2 SMNVEV come from the germline V gene (reference sequence). V was clipped by 0 bases and J by 8 bases, with 11 bases between them. CDR3 length: 14 amino acids. This chain's CDR3 is CASSLSRGGDEQFF. DNA of the CDR3: TGTGCCAGCAGTTTATCGAGGGGGGGCGATGAGCAGTTCTTC.

V and J are TRBV19 and TRBJ1-1; TRBD1 agrees at 7 bases. In germline, CDR1 is LNHDA, CDR2 SQIVND (reference sequence). CDR3 length: 16 residues. Unmatched junction bases numbered 9, after V lost 5 bases and J lost 0 bases. The CDR3 loop reads CASSPGTEHMNTEAFF. The CDR3 DNA reads as TGTGCCAGTAGTCCCGGGACAGAACACATGAACACTGAAGCTTTCTTT.